This T cell receptor beta chain was documented in a study of identical twins. Study-wide findings and caveats: Out-of-frame sharing of TCR alpha in monozygotic twins was underestimated by models.

After template switching added a universal primer site, the resulting cDNA carried unique molecular identifiers. TCRdb analysed the 5' RACE reads with MiXCR anew, one entry per CDR3 protein. This sample yields 300,000 to 350,000 distinct CDR3 sequences, of which 9% to 15% are seen a single time; more than 6% belongs to the top ten. The sample holds a few counts of this clonotype. Its specificity is not known. Relative to the germline gene, one junction end is altered; a read error may explain this. This CDR3 is 14 amino acids long. The same data also contributed to another study, on yellow fever vaccine responses in identical twins.

The chain joins TRBV12-3 or TRBV12-4 to TRBJ2-3; D call uncertain. Source material: CD8+ T cells sorted from blood. This clonotype originated in a young woman in good health. This CDR3 is CTSSFWSSTDTQYF. For the CDR3, the DNA is TGTACCAGCAGTTTTTGGTCTAGCACAGATACGCAGTATTTT.